This is a list of T cell receptor beta chains from one sample in a study of T cells in Graves' hyperthyroidism and ophthalmopathy. Each CDR3 protein gets one entry after TCRdb re-called the multiplex PCR reads with MiXCR. The sample yields 650,000 to 750,000 distinct CDR3 sequences, less than 15% seen once. The sequencing sample was made of blood. The source of these receptors is a woman aged 18-35 years with Graves' hyperthyroidism. CDR3s include the opening cysteine and the closing phenylalanine or tryptophan. A D gene is named only where the DNA matches it firmly. A clone size is listed for some rows: how often the clone was seen (once, few, many), or a class if it is expanded.

many	TRBJ2-1	TRBD2	TRBV10-3	TGTGCCATCAGCGAACTAGCGGGCAATGAGCAGTTCTTC	CAISELAGNEQFF
-	TRBJ1-1	TRBD1	TRBV5-1	TGCGCCAGCAGCTCAGGACAGGTACTGAACACTGAAGCTTTCTTT	CASSSGQVLNTEAFF
-	TRBJ2-2	-	TRBV20-1	TGCAGTGCTAGAGATAGGGGAACAGGGTGGGCCGGGGAGCTGTTTTTT	CSARDRGTGWAGELFF
-	TRBJ1-5	TRBD1	TRBV7-2	TGTGCCAGCAGCCGGGACAGGGGTAGCAATCAGCCCCGGCATTTT	CASSRDRGSNQPRHF
few	TRBJ1-3	-	TRBV4-3	TGCGCCAGCAGCCTCGACACCTCTGGAAACACCATATATTTT	CASSLDTSGNTIYF
many	TRBJ2-7	TRBD2	TRBV20-1	TGCAGTGCTATGGGACTAGCGGATCTCATTGAGAACGAGCAGTACTTC	CSAMGLADLIENEQYF
many	TRBJ2-2	-	TRBV6-1	TGTGCCAGCAGCCAAACCCCGGACTATCCCGGGGAGCTGTTTTTT	CASSQTPDYPGELFF
many	TRBJ2-1	TRBD2	TRBV7-9	TGTGCCAGCAGCTTAATACTAGCGGGAGGGAGAAATGAGCAGTTCTTC	CASSLILAGGRNEQFF
-	TRBJ2-1	TRBD2	TRBV6-6	TGTGCCAGCAGTTACTCTCTAGGTTCCGGCACTAGCGGGAAACCTGTATCCTACAATGAGCAGTTCTTC	CASSYSLGSGTSGKPVSYNEQFF
many	TRBJ2-1	TRBD2	TRBV20-1	TGCAGTGCTAGAGATGGGACTAGCCGGGGCAATGAGCAGTTCTTC	CSARDGTSRGNEQFF
many	TRBJ1-1	-	TRBV7-3	TGTGCCAGCAGCCAACAGGGACAAGTCAACACTGAAGCTTTCTTT	CASSQQGQVNTEAFF
-	TRBJ2-7	-	TRBV6-6	TGTGCCAGCAGTTACGAGGGGCTTGAGGTCCACGAGCAGTACTTC	CASSYEGLEVHEQYF
-	TRBJ2-1	TRBD2	TRBV7-8	TGTGCCAGCAGCTTACAGCGACTAGCGGTCAGGAGCTCCTACAATGAGCAGTTCTTC	CASSLQRLAVRSSYNEQFF
many	TRBJ2-2	TRBD2	TRBV7-3	TGTGCCAGCAGCATCAGCGGGAGTCACACCGGGGAGCTGTTTTTT	CASSISGSHTGELFF
few	TRBJ2-2	TRBD2	TRBV27	TGTGCCAGCAGTTCACAGCGGGAGGAAGGGTATCGACTGTTTTTT	CASSSQREEGYRLFF
many	TRBJ1-1	-	TRBV2	TGTGCCAGCAGTGTAGGCTTATCAGGGACGGACACTGAAGCTTTCTTT	CASSVGLSGTDTEAFF
many	TRBJ1-2	TRBD1	TRBV28	TGTGCCAGCACTAAAGGAGGTACAGGGGCTCCGATCTATGGCTACACCTTC	CASTKGGTGAPIYGYTF
many	TRBJ2-1	TRBD2	TRBV28	TGTGCCAGCAGTTTATCGGGTTTGCGGGGGAGCTCCTACAATGAGCAGTTCTTC	CASSLSGLRGSSYNEQFF
-	TRBJ2-1	-	TRBV14	TGTGCCAGCAGCCAAGGCGGGTATACGGGAGTGTCTACCTACAATGAGCAGTTCTTC	CASSQGGYTGVSTYNEQFF
-	TRBJ2-7	TRBD1	TRBV10-3	TGTGCCATCAGTGAGTCGAATCAGGGGGCCTACGAGCAGTACTTC	CAISESNQGAYEQYF
few	TRBJ1-4	-	TRBV18	TGTGCCAGCTCACCACCGCAGGGGCGGGGTGAAAAACTGTTTTTT	CASSPPQGRGEKLFF
many	TRBJ1-6	-	TRBV11-2	TGTGCCAGCAGCTCCGGACAGCATAATTCACCCCTCCACTTT	CASSSGQHNSPLHF
few	TRBJ2-4	TRBD1	TRBV24-1	TGTGCCACCAGTGAGGGGACAGGCTGGGGCAAAAACATTCAGTACTTC	CATSEGTGWGKNIQYF
-	TRBJ2-2	-	TRBV19	TGTGCCAGTAGGAGGGTGACAGCCACCGGGGAGCTGTTTTTT	CASRRVTATGELFF
once	TRBJ2-3	-	TRBV29-1	TGCAGCGTTGTCGGGAATGAAGATACGCAGTATTTT	CSVVGNEDTQYF